These 16 T cell receptor beta chains were all obtained from the same sample, sequenced in a study of shared clonotypes between healthy human individuals. Assay: immunoSEQ multiplex PCR; the TCRdb copy retains only in-frame clones and omits some. The sample shows around 700,000 clones, around 72% of them seen only once. The sample comprised memory CD4+ T cells sorted from blood. As to subset: CD45RA-negative fraction. All receptors come from a woman in her 30s in good health.

The J gene is TRBJ1-5, the V gene TRBV7-2; D perhaps matches TRBD1 (5 bases). There are 15 residues in the CDR3. Germline CDR1 is SGHTA and CDR2 is FQGNSA. Trimming cost V 0 bases and J 11 bases, with 17 bases left between them. The CDR3 spells CASSLANSGPKTQHF. In DNA, the CDR3 is TGTGCCAGCAGCTTAGCGAATTCAGGGCCCAAGACCCAGCATTTT.

This chain links TRBV25-1 with TRBJ2-3, with TRBD2 matching 7 bases. The V gene end was trimmed by 5 bases and the J gene end by 1 base; junction bases not matched to a gene: 6. This CDR3 contains 15 residues. CDR1 is MGHDK, CDR2 SYGVNS, per germline. The DNA for the CDR3 is TGTGCCAGCAGTCAGATGGCGGGAGGCACAGATACGCAGTATTTT. As protein: CASSQMAGGTDTQYF.

This clone occurred a few times. The chain uses TRBV6-5 and TRBJ1-2; the D is unclear. CDR3 length: 15 residues. The ends were cut back, 2 bases at V and 5 bases at J, with 15 bases in the middle. Per the germline V gene, CDR1 is MNHEY and CDR2 is SVGAGI. The CDR3 loop is CASSYRAAPSYGYTF. The CDR3 DNA is TGTGCCAGCAGTTACAGGGCAGCACCTAGTTATGGCTACACCTTC.

The CDR3 nucleotides read TGTGCCAGTAGTCGCCCAGGGATAAATCAGCCCCAGCATTTT. Translating gives CASSRPGINQPQHF. V and J are TRBV19 and TRBJ1-5, with a weak D call TRBD1 (5 bases). Germline CDR1 reads LNHDA; CDR2 reads SQIVND (reference sequence). V was shortened by 5 bases and J by 4 bases, with 12 bases between the two germline ends. The CDR3 contains 14 residues.

The rearrangement uses TRBV7-2 and TRBJ2-3, with unresolved D. Trimming pared 5 bases from V and 2 bases from J, leaving 14 bases between. Per germline, CDR1 SGHTA and CDR2 FQGNSA. The CDR3 totals 15 residues. The CDR3 bases are TGTGCCAGCAGCCCCGAACCCCTATACACAGATACGCAGTATTTT. Translating it yields CASSPEPLYTDTQYF.

The J gene is TRBJ1-3, the V gene TRBV28, with TRBD1 matching over 7 bases. In germline, CDR1 is MDHEN, CDR2 SYDVKM. Trimming took 6 bases from V and 4 from J; bases not matched to a gene: 15. The CDR3 is made up of 17 amino acids. CDR3 sequence (DNA): TGTGCCAGCAGGCGAACCGTCGTGACAGGGCGGGGAAACACCATATATTTT. Translated, it gives CASRRTVVTGRGNTIYF.

This chain links TRBV23-1 with TRBJ2-1, with TRBD2 matching over 13 bases. TRBV23-1 is marked as an open reading frame, function uncertain. CDR3 size: 19 residues. Losses at the gene ends were 4 bases for V and 7 bases for J; bases not matched to a gene: 16. The chain's CDR3 is CASSRYTGTSGTSSNEQFF. In nucleotides, the CDR3 is TGCGCCAGCAGTCGCTACACCGGGACTAGCGGGACGAGTAGTAATGAGCAGTTCTTC.

J is TRBJ2-5 and V is TRBV5-1; 10 bases map to TRBD1. Matching the DNA end better, TRBJ2-7 makes the J call doubtful. CDR1 is SGHRS, CDR2 YFSETQ, per germline. This CDR3 comprises 14 residues. As DNA, the CDR3 is TGCGCCAGCAGCTGGGGGACAGGGGCCAACGAGCAGTACTTC. Residues: CASSWGTGANEQYF.

The chain is built from TRBV5-4 and TRBJ1-1; no definite D call. Trimming cost V 3 bases and J 0 bases, with 12 bases left between them. This CDR3 is 15 amino acids long. Germline values: CDR1 SGHNT, CDR2 YYREEE (reference sequence). CDR3 amino acids: CASSSLGLMNTEAFF. The CDR3 DNA reads TGTGCCAGCAGCTCCCTGGGGTTGATGAACACTGAAGCTTTCTTT.

The chain recombines TRBV5-6 with TRBJ1-6; D not resolved. Germline V gene sequence: CDR1 SGHDT, CDR2 YYEEEE. The CDR3 contains 14 residues. Trimming removed 1 base from V and 6 bases from J, with 8 bases in between. This CDR3 reads CASSLLEGNSPLHF. The CDR3, as DNA: TGTGCCAGCAGCTTGCTGGAGGGTAATTCACCCCTCCACTTT.

This clone was counted between two and nine times. This chain joins TRBV7-8 and TRBJ2-7; D might be TRBD1 (7 bases). Trimming left V 2 bases short and J 0 bases short, with 11 bases between. The CDR3 consists of 15 residues. Germline CDR1 SGHVS, CDR2 FQNEAQ. CDR3 sequence reads: CASSLRQGGSYEQYF. The CDR3 bases are TGTGCCAGCAGCTTACGACAGGGAGGCTCCTACGAGCAGTACTTC.

V is TRBV7-8 and J is TRBJ2-6; TRBD1 might be the D (6 bases). This CDR3 has 17 residues. Trimming pared 7 bases from V and 3 bases from J, leaving 19 bases between. Germline values: CDR1 SGHVS, CDR2 FQNEAQ. DNA of the CDR3: TGTGCCAGCACCCACAACAGGGTCCGAAGTGGGGCCAACGTCCTGACTTTC. Its protein is CASTHNRVRSGANVLTF.

The rearrangement joins TRBV19 to TRBJ1-1, with D perhaps TRBD1 (5 bases). Per the germline V gene, CDR1 is LNHDA and CDR2 is SQIVND (reference sequence). CDR3 length: 12 residues. V was shortened by 8 bases and J by 8 bases, with 15 bases between the two germline ends. The CDR3 loop is CASRNQGEEAFF. The CDR3 bases are TGTGCCAGTCGAAATCAGGGAGAAGAAGCTTTCTTT.

V gene TRBV29-1 combines with J gene TRBJ1-3; no clear D gene. Deletions cut 2 bases from V and 4 bases from J, with 9 bases between. Per the germline V gene, CDR1 is SQVTM and CDR2 is ANQGSEA. This CDR3 spans 13 amino acids. In DNA form, the CDR3 reads TGCAGCGTTGAATCTGGTTTCGGAAACACCATATATTTT. Its translation is CSVESGFGNTIYF.

J is TRBJ1-5 and V is TRBV6-5; TRBD1 aligns across 7 bases. The V gene's germline CDR1 is MNHEY and CDR2 SVGAGI. Unmatched junction bases numbered 13, after V lost 2 bases and J lost 12 bases. The CDR3 contains 15 residues. CDR3 nucleotides: TGTGCCAGCAGTTACAGGCAGGGGGACTTTGACGACCAGCATTTT. Translated, it gives CASSYRQGDFDDQHF.

This chain joins TRBV5-1 and TRBJ2-1; tentatively, D is TRBD1 (6 bases). This CDR3 comprises 14 residues. In germline, CDR1 is SGHRS, CDR2 YFSETQ. The germline V and J ends were trimmed by 2 bases and 4 bases, with 10 bases remaining between them. CDR3 protein: CASSLGTTYNEQFF. CDR3 nucleotide sequence: TGCGCCAGCAGCTTAGGGACAACGTACAATGAGCAGTTCTTC.